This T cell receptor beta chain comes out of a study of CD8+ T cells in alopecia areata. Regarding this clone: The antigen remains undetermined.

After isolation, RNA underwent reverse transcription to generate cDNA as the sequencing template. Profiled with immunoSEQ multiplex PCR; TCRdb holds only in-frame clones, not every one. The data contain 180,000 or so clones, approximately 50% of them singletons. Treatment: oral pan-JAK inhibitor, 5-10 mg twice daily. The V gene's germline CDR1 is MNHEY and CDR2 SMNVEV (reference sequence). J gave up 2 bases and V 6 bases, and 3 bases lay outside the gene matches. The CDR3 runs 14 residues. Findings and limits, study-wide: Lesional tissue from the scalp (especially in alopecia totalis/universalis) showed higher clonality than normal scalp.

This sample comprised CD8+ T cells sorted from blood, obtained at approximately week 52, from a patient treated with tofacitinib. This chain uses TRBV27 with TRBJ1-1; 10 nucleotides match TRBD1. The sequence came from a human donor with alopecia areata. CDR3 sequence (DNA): TGTGCCAGCAGCTGGACAGGGGGAAACACTGAAGCTTTCTTT. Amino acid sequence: CASSWTGGNTEAFF.